These 15 T cell receptor beta chains originate from one sample sequenced in a study of molecular identifiers for immune sequencing clone quantification (dated by TCRdb to the late 2010s). Preparation of the library involved PCR. Instrument on record: Illumina HiSeq 4000. Clones were called with MiXCR by TCRdb after fastp trimmed the public reads at Q25, and only in-frame beta chains were retained. Each CDR3 protein appears once, grouped with its most common genes and DNA. This sample holds about half a million distinct CDR3 sequences; 20% to 25% were observed only once. The ten largest clones take up 0.65% to 0.95% of the sample. Sample: naive CD8+ T cells from blood, with Jurkat cell RNA spiked in. The cell subset or site label, as the study defines it: FACS-sorted CD8+CD4-CCR7+CD45RA+ naive T cells. The origin of the receptors is a human donor in good health. Some libraries in this study had Jurkat cell RNA spiked in.

Many counts were recorded for this clonotype. This chain uses TRBV7-2 with TRBJ2-5; tentatively, D is TRBD1 (6 bases). The V and J ends lost 5 bases and 5 bases respectively, with 24 bases between them. Per the germline V gene, CDR1 is SGHTA and CDR2 is FQGNSA. The CDR3 loop spans 17 amino acids. DNA for the CDR3: TGTGCCAGCAGCCCAATGTTAGGGACACCTGTGTTGGAGACCCAGTACTTC. Protein: CASSPMLGTPVLETQYF.

In this sample, this clonotype turned up a few times. This chain uses TRBV7-9 with TRBJ2-5; D perhaps matches TRBD1 (5 bases). This CDR3 has 14 amino acids. V was pared by 4 bases and J by 2 bases, with 11 bases between. Germline CDR1 and CDR2: SEHNR and FQNEAQ (reference sequence). CDR3 protein: CASSSGAGQETQYF. CDR3 coding DNA: TGTGCCAGCAGCTCGGGCGCAGGGCAAGAGACCCAGTACTTC.

The V call is TRBV4-3, the J call TRBJ1-1; tentatively, D is TRBD1 (5 bases). There are 18 residues in the CDR3. Between the trimmed V and J ends, which lost 2 bases and 4 bases, there was a span of 23 bases. Germline CDR1 LGHNA, CDR2 YSLEER. This chain's CDR3 is CASSQLAGGRGKGTEAFF. The CDR3, as DNA: TGCGCCAGCAGCCAACTAGCCGGGGGGAGAGGGAAAGGCACTGAAGCTTTCTTT.

This rearrangement joins TRBV7-2 to TRBJ2-1; no clear D gene. Trimming pared 1 base from V and 1 base from J, leaving 11 bases between. The CDR3 has 16 amino acids. Germline V gene sequence: CDR1 SGHTA, CDR2 FQGNSA. Here the CDR3 DNA reads TGTGCCAGCAGCTTAGATGCTAGGCTTTCCTACAATGAGCAGTTCTTC. Protein: CASSLDARLSYNEQFF.

This chain connects TRBV9 to TRBJ2-2, with TRBD2 as a possible D gene (5 bases). The length of the CDR3 is 16 residues. Trimming removed 0 bases at V and 6 bases at J, with 15 bases between. Germline CDR1 and CDR2: SGDLS and YYNGEE. The CDR3: CASSVGRMRVAGELFF. The CDR3 DNA reads as TGTGCCAGCAGCGTAGGGAGAATGAGGGTGGCCGGGGAGCTGTTTTTT.

This clonotype was counted ten times or more. The chain combines TRBV14 with TRBJ2-5, with 7 nucleotides matching TRBD1. Germline assignment: CDR1 SGHDN and CDR2 FVKESK. Trimming removed 4 bases from V and 5 bases from J; junction bases left unmatched: 7. The CDR3 is 14 amino acids. The CDR3 DNA follows: TGTGCCAGCAGCCCATACAGGGGTACCGAGACCCAGTACTTC. It specifies CASSPYRGTETQYF.

At least ten counts were recorded for this clonotype. The V and J genes are TRBV29-1 and TRBJ2-7; the D gene is possibly TRBD1 (6 bases). Germline V gives CDR1 SQVTM, CDR2 ANQGSEA. Trimming removed 4 bases at V and 3 bases at J, with 10 bases between. The CDR3 is made up of 12 amino acids. DNA for the CDR3: TGCAGCGTTGCTACAGGGAGCTACGAGCAGTACTTC. Translating it yields CSVATGSYEQYF.

This clonotype turned up a few times. The chain is built from TRBV6-2 or TRBV6-3 and TRBJ2-1, with a tentative D call TRBD2 (6 bases). CDR1 is MNHEY, CDR2 SVGEGT, per germline. V lost 9 bases and J lost 9, with 15 bases in between. This CDR3 has 12 residues. The CDR3 protein is CASAIGGAEQFF. As DNA, the CDR3 is TGTGCCAGTGCGATCGGGGGTGCTGAGCAGTTCTTC.

This clonotype was seen ten or more times. The chain recombines TRBV11-2 with TRBJ1-2; D gene unclear. V was cut by 5 bases and J by 3 bases, with 7 bases left in between. The germline V gene encodes CDR1 SGHAT and CDR2 FQNNGV. The CDR3 runs 12 residues. The CDR3 spells CASSDGHYGYTF. In DNA, the CDR3 is TGTGCCAGCAGCGATGGACACTATGGCTACACCTTC.

This clonotype was seen many times. At one boundary the junction diverges from the germline segment, which might be a read error. For the CDR3, the DNA is TGCGCCAGCAGCTTTGTGCCAGAGAACACCGGGGAGCTGTTTTTT. As protein: CASSFVPENTGELFF. The chain combines TRBV7-9 with TRBJ2-2; no definite D call. In germline, CDR1 is SEHNR, CDR2 FQNEAQ (reference sequence). The CDR3 is 15 amino acids.

The gene calls are TRBV12-3 or TRBV12-4 and TRBJ1-2; D ambiguous. This CDR3 is built from 14 residues. Trimming left V 7 bases short and J 2 bases short, with 14 bases between. The CDR3 region has the DNA TGTGCCAGCAAGAAGAACCGGGAAAACTATGGCTACACCTTC. Translating it yields CASKKNRENYGYTF.

This clonotype was counted many times. The J gene is TRBJ2-3, the V gene TRBV6-5, with D tentatively TRBD1 (5 bases). The germline gives CDR1 MNHEY, CDR2 SVGAGI. Trimming pared 5 bases from V and 0 bases from J, leaving 12 bases between. This CDR3 region has 15 residues. Here the CDR3 DNA reads TGTGCCAGCAGTCCACCTCAGGGTAGCACAGATACGCAGTATTTT. Protein product: CASSPPQGSTDTQYF.

About this clonotype: The junction departs from the called germline gene at one end, perhaps through a read error. This rearrangement joins TRBV11-2 to TRBJ2-3; 8 positions match TRBD2. Germline CDR1 reads SGHAT; CDR2 reads FQNNGV. CDR3 size: 18 residues. The DNA of the CDR3 is TGTGCCAGCAGCTTAGCCCCACTAGCGGCAGCTGGATGGAATACGCGGTATTTT. Protein product: CASSLAPLAAAGWNTRYF.

This clonotype has only a few counts. The chain is built from TRBV7-9 and TRBJ2-7, with 7 bases matching TRBD1. The V segment lost 1 base and the J segment 2 bases; nucleotides outside the gene matches: 5. The germline V gene encodes CDR1 SEHNR and CDR2 FQNEAQ (reference sequence). This CDR3 comprises 15 residues. CDR3 DNA sequence: TGTGCCAGCAGCTTAGGGGACAGCTTAACCTACGAGCAGTACTTC. Translation gives CASSLGDSLTYEQYF.

Comment on this clonotype: A read error may be the cause here, since a much bigger clone is one base away. The V gene is TRBV5-3, the J gene TRBJ2-2; possible D gene TRBD1, 5 bases. TRBV5-3 is an ORF; its function is uncertain. The CDR3 sequence is 13 residues long. For the CDR3, the DNA is TGTGCTCCAAGAGACAGCGACACCGGGGAGCTGTTTTTT. Amino acid sequence: CAPRDSDTGELFF.